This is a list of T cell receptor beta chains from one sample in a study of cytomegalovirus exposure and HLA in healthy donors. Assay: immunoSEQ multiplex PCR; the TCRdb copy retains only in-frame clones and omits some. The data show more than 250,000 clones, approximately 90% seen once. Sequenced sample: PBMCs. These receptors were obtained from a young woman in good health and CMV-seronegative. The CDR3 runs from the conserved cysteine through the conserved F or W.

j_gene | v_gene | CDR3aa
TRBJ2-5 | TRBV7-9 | CGTGQGRNTAQYF
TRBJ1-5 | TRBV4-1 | CASSQVARNQPQHF
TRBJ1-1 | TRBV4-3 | CASSQGFRDSTEAFF
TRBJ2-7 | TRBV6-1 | CASSETGTSYEQYF
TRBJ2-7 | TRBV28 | CASSLYPQALAGGPGEQYF
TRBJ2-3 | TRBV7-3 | CASSFRRDTDTQYF
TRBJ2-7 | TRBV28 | CASSLTRSPYEQYF
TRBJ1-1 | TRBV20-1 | CSAWGQTEAFF
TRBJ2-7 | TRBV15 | CATSNLQGSEQYF
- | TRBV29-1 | CSVDGEGRGYEQYF
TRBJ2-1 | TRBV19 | CASSTPAGTYNEQFF
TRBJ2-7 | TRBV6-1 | CASSEIPLARAGHYEQYF
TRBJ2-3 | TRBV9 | CASSPGWGESTDTQYF
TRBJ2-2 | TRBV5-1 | CASSFVAGEDTGELFF
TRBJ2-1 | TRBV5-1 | CASSGGGSAGYNEQFF
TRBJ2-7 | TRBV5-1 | CASSLTAGASGEQYF
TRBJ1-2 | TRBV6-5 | CASSYSDRGGYGYTF
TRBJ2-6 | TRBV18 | CASSPQDTGANVLTF
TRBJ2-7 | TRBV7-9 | CASSLGEVHSYEQYF
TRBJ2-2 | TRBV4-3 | CASSQVTANTGELFF
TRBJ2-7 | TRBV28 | CASSLGGANAEQYF
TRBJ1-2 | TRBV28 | CASSTSGQSNYGYTF
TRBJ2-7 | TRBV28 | CASSSPQREGHEQYF
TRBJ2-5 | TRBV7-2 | CASSRSAPPAGTQYF
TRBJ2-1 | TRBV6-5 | CASSYSTGTVYNEQFF
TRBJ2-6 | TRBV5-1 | CASRQRTSGLLGANVLTF
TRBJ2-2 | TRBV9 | CASSPRVGSGSYAGELFF
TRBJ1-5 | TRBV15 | CATSRDPTGDQPQHF
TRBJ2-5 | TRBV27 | CASSSPTGTSGRETQYF
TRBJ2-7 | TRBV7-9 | CASTTAGAEEQYF
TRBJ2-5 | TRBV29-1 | CSVVRLAGGQETQYF
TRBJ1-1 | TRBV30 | CAWSVGVSAPLNTEAFF
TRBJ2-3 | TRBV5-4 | CASSLQGAPDTQYF
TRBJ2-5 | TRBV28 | CASSYGLAETQYF
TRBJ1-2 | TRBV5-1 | CASSAAQGYSNYGYTF
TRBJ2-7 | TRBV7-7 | CASSQETSSYEQYF
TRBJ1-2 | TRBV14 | CASSQPGTPNYGYTF
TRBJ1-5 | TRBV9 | CASSLTPEGQPQHF
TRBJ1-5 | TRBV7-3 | CASSTQVRSNQPQHF